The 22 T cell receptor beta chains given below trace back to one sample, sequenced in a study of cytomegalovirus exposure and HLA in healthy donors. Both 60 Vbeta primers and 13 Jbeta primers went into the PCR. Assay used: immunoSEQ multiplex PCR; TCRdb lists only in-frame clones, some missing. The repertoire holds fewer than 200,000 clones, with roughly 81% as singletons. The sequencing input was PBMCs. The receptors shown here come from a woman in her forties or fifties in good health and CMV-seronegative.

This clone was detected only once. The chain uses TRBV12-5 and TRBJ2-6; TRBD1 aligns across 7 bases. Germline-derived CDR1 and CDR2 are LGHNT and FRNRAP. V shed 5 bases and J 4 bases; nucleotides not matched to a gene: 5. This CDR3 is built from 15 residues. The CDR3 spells CASGKGAGGANVLTF. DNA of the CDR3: TGTGCTAGTGGTAAGGGGGCAGGGGGGGCCAACGTCCTGACTTTC.

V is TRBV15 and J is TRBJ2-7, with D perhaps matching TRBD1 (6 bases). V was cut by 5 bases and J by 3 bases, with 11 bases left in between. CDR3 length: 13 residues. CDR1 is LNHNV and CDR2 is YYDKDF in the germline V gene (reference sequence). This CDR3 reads CATSGPDSYEQYF. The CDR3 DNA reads TGTGCCACCAGCGGTCCGGACAGCTACGAGCAGTACTTC. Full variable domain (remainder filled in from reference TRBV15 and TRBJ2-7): DAMVIQNPRYQVTQFGKPVTLSCSQTLNHNVMYWYQQKSSQAPKLLFHYYDKDFNNEADTPDNFQSRRPNTSFCFLDIRSPGLGDTAMYLCATSGPDSYEQYFGPGTRLTVT.

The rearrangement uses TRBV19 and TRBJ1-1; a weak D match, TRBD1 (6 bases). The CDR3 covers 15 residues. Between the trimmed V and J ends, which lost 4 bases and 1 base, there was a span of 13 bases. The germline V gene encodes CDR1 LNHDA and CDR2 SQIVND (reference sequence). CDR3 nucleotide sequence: TGTGCCAGTAGTAGCCCGGGACATCCGAACACTGAAGCTTTCTTT. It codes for CASSSPGHPNTEAFF.

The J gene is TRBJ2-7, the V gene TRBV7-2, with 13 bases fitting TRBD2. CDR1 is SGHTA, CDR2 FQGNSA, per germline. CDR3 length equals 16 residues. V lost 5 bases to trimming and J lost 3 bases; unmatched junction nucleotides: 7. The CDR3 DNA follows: TGTGCCAGCAGCGCAGGGGGACTAGCGGGAATCTACGAGCAGTACTTC. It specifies CASSAGGLAGIYEQYF. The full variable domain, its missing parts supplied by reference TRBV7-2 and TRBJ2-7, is GAGVSQSPSNKVTEKGKDVELRCDPISGHTALYWYRQSLGQGLEFLIYFQGNSAPDKSGLPSDRFSAERTGGSVSTLTIQRTQQEDSAVYLCASSAGGLAGIYEQYFGPGTRLTVT.

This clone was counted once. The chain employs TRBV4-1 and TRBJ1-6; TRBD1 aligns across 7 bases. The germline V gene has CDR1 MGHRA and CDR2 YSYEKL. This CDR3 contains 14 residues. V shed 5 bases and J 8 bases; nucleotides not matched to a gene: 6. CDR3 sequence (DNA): TGCGCCAGCAGCAGACAGGGAAGGGATTCACCCCTCCACTTT. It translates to CASSRQGRDSPLHF.

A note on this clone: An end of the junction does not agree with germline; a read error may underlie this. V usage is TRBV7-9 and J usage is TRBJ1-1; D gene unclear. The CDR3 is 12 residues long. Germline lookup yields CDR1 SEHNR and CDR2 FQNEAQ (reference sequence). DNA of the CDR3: TGTTCCAGCAACCGCGCGGACACTGAAGCTTTCTTT. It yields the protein CSSNRADTEAFF.

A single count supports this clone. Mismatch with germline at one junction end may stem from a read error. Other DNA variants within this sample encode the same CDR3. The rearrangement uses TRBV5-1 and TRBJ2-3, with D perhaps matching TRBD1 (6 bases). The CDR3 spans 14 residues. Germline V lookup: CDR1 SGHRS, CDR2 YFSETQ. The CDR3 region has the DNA TGCGCCAGTAGCTTGGACAGTCCCACAGATACGCAGTATTTT. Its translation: CASSLDSPTDTQYF.

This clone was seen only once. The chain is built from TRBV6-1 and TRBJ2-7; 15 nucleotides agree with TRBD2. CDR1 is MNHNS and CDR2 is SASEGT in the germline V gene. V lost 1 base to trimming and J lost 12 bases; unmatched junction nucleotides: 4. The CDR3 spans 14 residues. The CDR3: CASSEGTSGRGGYF. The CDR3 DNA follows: TGTGCCAGCAGTGAAGGGACTAGCGGGAGGGGTGGGTACTTC.

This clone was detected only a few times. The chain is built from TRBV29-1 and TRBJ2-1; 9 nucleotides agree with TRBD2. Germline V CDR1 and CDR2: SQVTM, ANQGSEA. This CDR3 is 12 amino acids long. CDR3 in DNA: TGCACCCTCGGGACTAGCCGTAGTGAGCAGTTCTTC. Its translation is CTLGTSRSEQFF.

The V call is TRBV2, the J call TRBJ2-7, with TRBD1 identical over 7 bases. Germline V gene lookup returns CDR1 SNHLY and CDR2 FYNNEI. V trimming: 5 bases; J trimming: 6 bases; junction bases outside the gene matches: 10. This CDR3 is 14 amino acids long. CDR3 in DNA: TGTGCCAGCAGTTTCGACAGGGTACCTGGCGAGCAGTACTTC. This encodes CASSFDRVPGEQYF.

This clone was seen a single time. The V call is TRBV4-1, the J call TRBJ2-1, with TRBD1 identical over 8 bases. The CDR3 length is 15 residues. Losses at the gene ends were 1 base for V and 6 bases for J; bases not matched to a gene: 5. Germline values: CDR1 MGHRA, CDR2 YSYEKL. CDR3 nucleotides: TGCGCCAGCAGCCAAGGGACAGGGTACTCCAATGAGCAGTTCTTC. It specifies CASSQGTGYSNEQFF.

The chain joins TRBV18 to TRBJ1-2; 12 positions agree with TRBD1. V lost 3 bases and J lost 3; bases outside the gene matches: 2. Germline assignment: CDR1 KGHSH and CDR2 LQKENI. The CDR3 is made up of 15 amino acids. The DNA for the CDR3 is TGTGCCAGCTCACCGGGACAGGGGGCAGACTATGGCTACACCTTC. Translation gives CASSPGQGADYGYTF.

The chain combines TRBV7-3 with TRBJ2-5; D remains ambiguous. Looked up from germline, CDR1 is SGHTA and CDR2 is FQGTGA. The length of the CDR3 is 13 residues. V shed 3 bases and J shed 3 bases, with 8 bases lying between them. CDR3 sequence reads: CASSLTFKETQYF. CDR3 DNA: TGTGCCAGCAGCTTGACTTTCAAAGAGACCCAGTACTTC.

The CDR3 sequence: CAISGLLEQYF. CDR3 DNA: TGTGCCATCAGTGGGCTTTTGGAGCAGTACTTC. The chain links TRBV10-3 to TRBJ2-7, with no clear D. The CDR3 is made up of 11 amino acids. V was clipped by 4 bases and J by 7 bases, with 8 bases between them. From germline, CDR1 is ENHRY and CDR2 SYGVKD.

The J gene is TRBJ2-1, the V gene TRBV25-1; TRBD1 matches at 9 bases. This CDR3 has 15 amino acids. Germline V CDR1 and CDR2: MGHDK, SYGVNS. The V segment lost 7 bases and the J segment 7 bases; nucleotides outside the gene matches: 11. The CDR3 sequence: CASIKSTGGRNEQFF. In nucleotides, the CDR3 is TGTGCCAGCATTAAATCAACAGGGGGCCGGAATGAGCAGTTCTTC. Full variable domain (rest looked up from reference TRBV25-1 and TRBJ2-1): EADIYQTPRYLVIGTGKKITLECSQTMGHDKMYWYQQDPGMELHLIHYSYGVNSTEKGDLSSESTVSRIRTEHFPLTLESARPSHTSQYLCASIKSTGGRNEQFFGPGTRLTVL.

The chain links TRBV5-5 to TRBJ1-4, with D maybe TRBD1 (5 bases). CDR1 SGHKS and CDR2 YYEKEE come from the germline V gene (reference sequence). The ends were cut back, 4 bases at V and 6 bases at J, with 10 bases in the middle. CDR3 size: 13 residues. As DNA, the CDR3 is TGTGCCAGCAGCCGCGGGGGGGATGAAAAACTGTTTTTT. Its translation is CASSRGGDEKLFF.

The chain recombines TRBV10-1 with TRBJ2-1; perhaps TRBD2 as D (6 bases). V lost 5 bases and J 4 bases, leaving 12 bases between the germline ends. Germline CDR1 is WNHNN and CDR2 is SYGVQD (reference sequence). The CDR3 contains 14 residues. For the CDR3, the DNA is TGCGCCAGCAGTTCCCGGGACTCTTACAATGAGCAGTTCTTC. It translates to CASSSRDSYNEQFF.

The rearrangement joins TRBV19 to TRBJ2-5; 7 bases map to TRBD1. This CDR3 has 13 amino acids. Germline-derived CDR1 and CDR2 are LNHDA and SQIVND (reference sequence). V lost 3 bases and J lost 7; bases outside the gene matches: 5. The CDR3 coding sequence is TGTGCCAGTAGTATTCGAGAGGGGGCGACCCAGTACTTC. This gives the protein CASSIREGATQYF.

The CDR3 region is CSDYRGNTEAFF. Written as DNA, the CDR3 is TGCAGCGACTACAGGGGAAACACTGAAGCTTTCTTT. The chain has TRBV29-1 and TRBJ1-1, with 7 bases fitting TRBD1. This CDR3 is 12 amino acids long. Germline V CDR1 and CDR2: SQVTM, ANQGSEA. The V and J ends lost 7 bases and 2 bases, in that order; junction bases with no gene match: 4.

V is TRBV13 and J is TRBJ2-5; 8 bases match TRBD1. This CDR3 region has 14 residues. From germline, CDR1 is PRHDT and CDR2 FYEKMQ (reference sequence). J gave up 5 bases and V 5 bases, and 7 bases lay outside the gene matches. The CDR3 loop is CASSTTQGAETQYF. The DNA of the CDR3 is TGTGCCAGCAGCACCACTCAGGGGGCGGAGACCCAGTACTTC.

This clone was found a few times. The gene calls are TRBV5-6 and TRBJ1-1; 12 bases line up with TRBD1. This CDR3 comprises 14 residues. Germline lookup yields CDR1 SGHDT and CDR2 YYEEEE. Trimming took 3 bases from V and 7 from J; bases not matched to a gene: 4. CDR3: CASSWDRGRGEAFF. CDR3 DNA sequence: TGTGCCAGCAGCTGGGACAGGGGGCGCGGTGAAGCTTTCTTT.

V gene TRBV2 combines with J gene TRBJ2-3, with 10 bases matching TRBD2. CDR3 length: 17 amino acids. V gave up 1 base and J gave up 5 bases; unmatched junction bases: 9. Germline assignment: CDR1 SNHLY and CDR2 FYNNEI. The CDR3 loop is CASSEGFLAGARDTQYF. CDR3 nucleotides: TGTGCCAGCAGTGAAGGTTTCCTAGCGGGAGCACGAGATACGCAGTATTTT.